Listed here are 23 T cell receptor beta chains from one sample, sequenced in a study of beta chain features in type 1 diabetes. cDNA synthesis used the whole RNA isolate, giving expressed TCRB sequences. TCRdb's table, derived via immunoSEQ multiplex PCR, lists solely in-frame clones and lacks some. The top ten clones hold roughly 0.019% of a sample with 200,000 to 250,000 clones, 14% of them seen once. Their antigens are not known. Study findings and constraints: Among patients with Type 1 diabetes, TCRB CDR3s were moderately but significantly shorter in every one of the four CD4+ subsets.

Sequencing was done on a sample of naive CD4+ T cells from blood. The receptors derive from a man under 40 with type 1 diabetes.

The rearrangement joins TRBV7-2 to TRBJ2-5, with D hard to call. This CDR3 has 13 amino acids. V was trimmed by 1 base and J by 5 bases, leaving 8 bases between them. Per the germline V gene, CDR1 is SGHTA and CDR2 is FQGNSA. CDR3 sequence reads: CASSLGAGETQYF. CDR3 in DNA: TGTGCCAGCAGCTTAGGGGCTGGGGAGACCCAGTACTTC.

This chain connects TRBV7-9 to TRBJ1-5, with 7 bases identical to TRBD1. Losses at the gene ends were 3 bases for V and 7 bases for J; bases not matched to a gene: 15. This CDR3 region has 17 residues. Germline V gene sequence: CDR1 SEHNR, CDR2 FQNEAQ (reference sequence). In nucleotides, the CDR3 is TGTGCCAGCAGCTTGACAGGGACAATGGGCAAAGGGCAGCCCCAGCATTTT. This encodes CASSLTGTMGKGQPQHF.

This clone was counted only a few times. The chain combines TRBV5-6 with TRBJ1-1; 7 nucleotides line up with TRBD1. Looked up from germline, CDR1 is SGHDT and CDR2 is YYEEEE. The V segment lost 2 bases and the J segment 5 bases; nucleotides outside the gene matches: 6. The CDR3 covers 14 residues. DNA of the CDR3: TGTGCCAGCAGCTTTGGCAGGGGGAAGACTGAAGCTTTCTTT. Protein product: CASSFGRGKTEAFF.

The chain employs TRBV7-9 and TRBJ1-2, with TRBD1 matching over 7 bases. Unmatched junction bases numbered 3, after V lost 5 bases and J lost 6 bases. The CDR3 runs 12 residues. Germline-derived CDR1 and CDR2 are SEHNR and FQNEAQ (reference sequence). CDR3 nucleotide sequence: TGTGCCAGCAGCCGGGACAGCAATGGCTACACCTTC. Translating it yields CASSRDSNGYTF.

The chain carries TRBV6-5 and TRBJ1-1; TRBD1 aligns across 8 bases. In germline, CDR1 is MNHEY, CDR2 SVGAGI. This CDR3 is 13 amino acids long. The junction had 4 bases not matched to a gene; V was cut back by 9 bases and J by 1 base. CDR3 sequence: CASSDRGNTEAFF. The CDR3 region has the DNA TGTGCCAGTAGCGACAGGGGGAACACTGAAGCTTTCTTT.

This clone has more than one count but fewer than ten. This sequence joins TRBV6-5 and TRBJ2-5, with TRBD2 identical over 10 bases. The CDR3 runs 16 residues. Trimming removed 2 bases from V and 1 base from J; junction bases left unmatched: 4. Germline V CDR1 and CDR2: MNHEY, SVGAGI. This CDR3 is CASSYVAGGLQETQYF. CDR3 nucleotide sequence: TGTGCCAGCAGTTACGTAGCGGGAGGACTCCAAGAGACCCAGTACTTC.

This clone was seen a few times. The chain carries TRBV30 and TRBJ1-6; D perhaps matches TRBD1 (6 bases). The length of the CDR3 is 13 residues. V lost 4 bases and J lost 2, with 6 bases in between. Germline V CDR1 and CDR2: GTSNPN, SVGIG (reference sequence). CDR3 sequence (DNA): TGTGCCTGGACAGGGGCCTATAATTCACCCCTCCACTTT. Translating gives CAWTGAYNSPLHF.

V is TRBV7-8 and J is TRBJ1-4; 9 nucleotides line up with TRBD1. The germline V gene encodes CDR1 SGHVS and CDR2 FQNEAQ. Trimming cost V 7 bases and J 5 bases; bases outside gene matches: 8. This CDR3 has 15 amino acids. CDR3 in amino acids: CASTLRDRVNEKLFF. The CDR3 DNA reads TGTGCCAGCACCCTTCGGGACAGGGTGAATGAAAAACTGTTTTTT.

The table lists this clone with a few counts. The rearrangement joins TRBV4-1 to TRBJ1-1, with D possibly matching TRBD1 (6 bases). This CDR3 region has 13 residues. Germline CDR1 is MGHRA and CDR2 is YSYEKL. The V and J ends lost 10 bases and 6 bases respectively, with 18 bases between them. This CDR3 is CATLQGRRAEAFF. CDR3 coding DNA: TGCGCCACCCTACAGGGACGGCGAGCTGAAGCTTTCTTT.

The rearrangement links TRBV30 to TRBJ2-3; D is perhaps TRBD1 (5 bases). The germline V gene has CDR1 GTSNPN and CDR2 SVGIG (reference sequence). The CDR3 has 13 amino acids. V was shortened by 5 bases and J by 4 bases, with 13 bases between the two germline ends. The CDR3 loop is CAWAVGAPDTQYF. The CDR3 bases are TGTGCCTGGGCCGTTGGGGCCCCAGATACGCAGTATTTT.

The genes are TRBV9 and TRBJ2-3; a possible D gene is TRBD2 (7 bases). Germline V gene data show CDR1 as SGDLS and CDR2 as YYNGEE. The V gene lost 0 bases and the J gene lost 7 bases, with 15 bases spanning the gap. This CDR3 spans 15 amino acids. CDR3 in amino acids: CASSVDGGQLNTQYF. CDR3 DNA sequence: TGTGCCAGCAGCGTAGACGGGGGGCAGCTAAATACGCAGTATTTT.

V gene TRBV29-1 combines with J gene TRBJ2-3; 15 nucleotides match TRBD2. The J segment lost 5 bases and the V segment lost 6 bases, leaving 3 bases of the junction unmatched. CDR3 length equals 14 residues. Germline CDR1 and CDR2: SQVTM and ANQGSEA. CDR3 loop: CSVGTSGGRDTQYF. The CDR3 DNA follows: TGCAGCGTCGGGACTAGCGGGGGGAGAGATACGCAGTATTTT.

This clone was counted between two and nine times. V and J are TRBV5-4 and TRBJ1-4; no definite D call. Trimming cost V 4 bases and J 8 bases, with 12 bases left between them. The CDR3 covers 13 residues. Looked up from germline, CDR1 is SGHNT and CDR2 is YYREEE (reference sequence). CDR3 residues: CASSQEQVEKLFF. CDR3 DNA: TGTGCCAGCAGCCAAGAGCAGGTCGAAAAACTGTTTTTT. Combining the CDR3 with reference TRBV5-4 and TRBJ1-4 gives the whole variable domain ETGVTQSPTHLIKTRGQQVTLRCSSQSGHNTVSWYQQALGQGPQFIFQYYREEENGRGNFPPRFSGLQFPNYSSELNVNALELDDSALYLCASSQEQVEKLFFGSGTQLSVL.

The chain joins TRBV30 to TRBJ2-5, with TRBD1 as a possible D gene (6 bases). CDR1 is GTSNPN, CDR2 SVGIG, per germline (reference sequence). This CDR3 is 13 amino acids long. Trimming removed 5 bases from V and 7 bases from J, with 17 bases in between. CDR3: CAWGTSLGGTQYF. The DNA for the CDR3 is TGTGCCTGGGGGACATCTCTAGGGGGGACCCAGTACTTC.

This clone was counted only a few times. V gene TRBV27 combines with J gene TRBJ2-3; D call uncertain. Trimming shortened V by 5 bases and J by 2 bases, and 2 bases separated the two germline ends. This CDR3 contains 11 residues. In germline, CDR1 is MNHEY, CDR2 SMNVEV (reference sequence). In DNA, the CDR3 is TGTGCCAGCAGTCACACAGATACGCAGTATTTT. Its protein is CASSHTDTQYF.

This clone was recorded a few times. The V gene is TRBV9, the J gene TRBJ2-2; D is possibly TRBD2 (5 bases). This CDR3 is 15 amino acids long. From germline, CDR1 is SGDLS and CDR2 YYNGEE. Trimming took off 0 bases at V and 5 bases at J, with 11 bases between the two ends. The chain's CDR3 is CASSVATAGTGELFF. In DNA form, the CDR3 reads TGTGCCAGCAGCGTAGCGACCGCGGGTACCGGGGAGCTGTTTTTT.

This clone was detected a few times. The CDR3 DNA is TGTGCCTGGGACAGCGGGGGGGCACCGTTTGGACACACAGATACGCAGTATTTT. Its translation: CAWDSGGAPFGHTDTQYF. The chain couples TRBV30 to TRBJ2-3, with TRBD2 identical over 10 bases. Germline lookup yields CDR1 GTSNPN and CDR2 SVGIG (reference sequence). Trimming at V came to 5 bases and at J to 2 bases, leaving 16 bases not matched to a gene. The CDR3 has 18 amino acids.

The J gene is TRBJ1-6, the V gene TRBV6-6; TRBD1 matches 8 bases. The junction had 6 bases not matched to a gene; V was cut back by 2 bases and J by 9 bases. The germline V gene encodes CDR1 MNHNY and CDR2 SVGAGI (reference sequence). The CDR3 length is 15 residues. In DNA form, the CDR3 reads TGTGCCAGCAGTTACCAAGACAGGGGACGTTCACCCCTCCACTTT. This gives the protein CASSYQDRGRSPLHF.

The chain combines TRBV11-3 with TRBJ2-7; 10 bases match TRBD2. The V and J ends lost 5 bases and 4 bases, in that order; junction bases with no gene match: 5. CDR3 size: 14 residues. Per the germline V gene, CDR1 is SGHNT and CDR2 is YENEEA. The DNA of the CDR3 is TGTGCCAGCAGCCCCACTAGCGGGACATACGAGCAGTACTTC. Translation: CASSPTSGTYEQYF.

This clone has only a few counts. The V and J genes are TRBV4-2 and TRBJ2-7; 11 bases fit TRBD2. V was pared by 1 base and J by 3 bases, with 11 bases of the junction left unmatched. The length of the CDR3 is 18 residues. From germline, CDR1 is LGHNA and CDR2 YNFKEQ. The CDR3 region has the DNA TGTGCCAGCAGCCAAGGACCCTTGACTAGCGGGAATGTCTACGAGCAGTACTTC. As protein: CASSQGPLTSGNVYEQYF.

This clone was detected a few times. The CDR3 loop reads CSVEGPGTEAFF. The CDR3 DNA sequence: TGCAGCGTTGAAGGCCCGGGCACTGAAGCTTTCTTT. The V gene is TRBV29-1, the J gene TRBJ1-1; D remains ambiguous. The CDR3 contains 12 residues. V was shortened by 1 base and J by 4 bases, with 7 bases between the two germline ends. The germline V gene encodes CDR1 SQVTM and CDR2 ANQGSEA.

This chain joins TRBV19 and TRBJ2-3, with a possible D match to TRBD2 (6 bases). The CDR3 has 13 residues. The germline V gene encodes CDR1 LNHDA and CDR2 SQIVND (reference sequence). V was cut by 3 bases and J by 4 bases, with 8 bases left in between. CDR3 sequence (DNA): TGTGCCAGTAGTATCGGGACTTCAGATACGCAGTATTTT. Its translation is CASSIGTSDTQYF.

This clone was found once. The chain carries TRBV9 and TRBJ2-5; TRBD2 agrees at 12 bases. This CDR3 comprises 16 residues. The germline gives CDR1 SGDLS, CDR2 YYNGEE. V lost 2 bases and J lost 1; bases outside the gene matches: 3. The CDR3 nucleotides are TGTGCCAGCAGCGTCTCGACTAGCGGGGGCCAAGAGACCCAGTACTTC. This sequence encodes CASSVSTSGGQETQYF. Supplemented by reference TRBV9 and TRBJ2-5, the full variable domain reads DSGVTQTPKHLITATGQRVTLRCSPRSGDLSVYWYQQSLDQGLQFLIQYYNGEERAKGNILERFSAQQFPDLHSELNLSSLELGDSALYFCASSVSTSGGQETQYFGPGTRLLVL.